Presented here are 13 T cell receptor beta chains from one specimen sequenced in a study of shared clonotypes between healthy human individuals. Here immunoSEQ multiplex PCR was the method, and the copy in TCRdb shows in-frame clones only, minus some. The data contain about 960,000 clones, roughly 72% of them seen just once; the ten biggest clones take up approximately 1.5%. The sequencing input was memory CD4+ T cells sorted from blood. Subset described: CD45RA-negative fraction. The source is a man between 18 and 29 years old in good health.

The chain has TRBV18 and TRBJ1-6; 11 positions match TRBD1. Germline loops: CDR1 KGHSH, CDR2 LQKENI. This CDR3 has 16 amino acids. V trimming: 8 bases; J trimming: 10 bases; junction bases outside the gene matches: 13. The CDR3: CASRGSSGQGESPLHF. The CDR3 DNA is TGTGCCAGCCGGGGGTCCTCGGGACAGGGGGAATCACCCCTCCACTTT.

This clone has ten or more counts. The chain uses TRBV30 and TRBJ2-6; D call uncertain. This CDR3 contains 18 residues. Trimming stripped 0 bases from V and 0 bases from J, with 15 bases between. Germline-derived CDR1 and CDR2 are GTSNPN and SVGIG (reference sequence). The CDR3, as DNA: TGTGCCTGGAGTGTACTTGGACGGCATATCTCTGGGGCCAACGTCCTGACTTTC. Translation gives CAWSVLGRHISGANVLTF.

The J gene is TRBJ2-5, the V gene TRBV18, with TRBD2 identical over 15 bases. The germline gives CDR1 KGHSH, CDR2 LQKENI. V shed 1 base, J shed 3 bases, and the junction held 3 bases outside the gene matches. The CDR3 loop spans 17 amino acids. The DNA of the CDR3 is TGTGCCAGCTCACCACGGGGACTAGCGGGAGGAAAAGAGACCCAGTACTTC. Encoded protein: CASSPRGLAGGKETQYF.

This clone turned up a few times. The chain is built from TRBV15 and TRBJ1-6; 7 bases are a match to TRBD1. Germline V gives CDR1 LNHNV, CDR2 YYDKDF (reference sequence). V shed 3 bases and J 9 bases; nucleotides not matched to a gene: 11. The CDR3 extends over 16 amino acids. CDR3 region: CATSSGQASVRSPLHF. DNA for the CDR3: TGTGCCACCAGCAGTGGACAGGCATCCGTTCGTTCACCCCTCCACTTT.

The chain is built from TRBV4-3 and TRBJ1-6; no clear D gene. V was pared by 0 bases and J by 8 bases, with 5 bases between. The germline CDR1 and CDR2 sequences are LGHNA and YSLEER. The CDR3 spans 13 residues. CDR3 in amino acids: CASSQDLDSPLHF. The CDR3 DNA is TGCGCCAGCAGCCAAGATCTGGATTCACCCCTCCACTTT.

This rearrangement joins TRBV18 to TRBJ1-1; D unresolved. This CDR3 region has 12 residues. The germline CDR1 and CDR2 sequences are KGHSH and LQKENI. V lost 3 bases, J lost 4 bases, and 6 bases lay in between. The CDR3 sequence: CASSPPLTEAFF. The CDR3 DNA follows: TGTGCCAGCTCACCTCCCCTCACTGAAGCTTTCTTT.

The chain carries TRBV2 and TRBJ2-5; D may correspond to TRBD1 or TRBD2 (5 bases each). The CDR3 runs to 14 residues. CDR1 and CDR2 from the germline V gene are SNHLY and FYNNEI. V dropped 2 bases and J dropped 5 bases, with 12 bases sitting between them. CDR3 amino acids: CASSERLEGETQYF. CDR3 sequence (DNA): TGTGCCAGCAGTGAACGACTCGAGGGGGAGACCCAGTACTTC. Supplemented by reference TRBV2 and TRBJ2-5, the full variable domain reads EPEVTQTPSHQVTQMGQEVILRCVPISNHLYFYWYRQILGQKVEFLVSFYNNEISEKSEIFDDQFSVERPDGSNFTLKIRSTKLEDSAMYFCASSERLEGETQYFGPGTRLLVL.

This chain connects TRBV9 to TRBJ2-2, with D possibly TRBD2 on 6 matching bases. This CDR3 has 15 amino acids. Germline-derived CDR1 and CDR2 are SGDLS and YYNGEE. Trimming shortened V by 4 bases and J by 4 bases, and 14 bases separated the two germline ends. CDR3 bases: TGTGCCAGCAGCTCTCGGGAGAGCGTCACCGGGGAGCTGTTTTTT. Translated: CASSSRESVTGELFF.

This chain connects TRBV4-3 to TRBJ2-1; D not certain. Per the germline V gene, CDR1 is LGHNA and CDR2 is YSLEER. The CDR3 sequence is 13 residues long. V shed 1 base and J shed 1 base, with 2 bases lying between them. This CDR3 reads CASSQASYNEQFF. CDR3 DNA sequence: TGCGCCAGCAGCCAAGCGTCCTACAATGAGCAGTTCTTC.

On this clone itself: Within the sample, other DNA sequences also encode this same CDR3. This chain joins TRBV18 and TRBJ1-5; 9 bases are shared with TRBD1. Losses at the gene ends were 4 bases for V and 4 bases for J; bases not matched to a gene: 2. Germline lookup yields CDR1 KGHSH and CDR2 LQKENI. The CDR3 consists of 14 residues. CDR3 in DNA: TGTGCCAGCTCACGGACAGGGGATAATCAGCCCCAGCATTTT. This translates into CASSRTGDNQPQHF.

V usage is TRBV5-1 and J usage is TRBJ2-5, with D perhaps matching TRBD1 (7 bases). V was pared by 5 bases and J by 0 bases, with 11 bases between. The CDR3 sequence is 14 residues long. Germline CDR1 and CDR2: SGHRS and YFSETQ. This CDR3 is CASRRGTDQETQYF. In DNA form, the CDR3 reads TGCGCCAGCAGACGCGGGACAGACCAAGAGACCCAGTACTTC.

This chain connects TRBV4-1 to TRBJ1-6; D not resolved. Per germline, CDR1 MGHRA and CDR2 YSYEKL. This CDR3 comprises 18 residues. V was clipped by 0 bases and J by 6 bases, with 18 bases between them. Here the CDR3 reads CASSQESRYPASNSPLHF. CDR3 bases: TGCGCCAGCAGCCAAGAATCGCGGTACCCGGCTAGTAATTCACCCCTCCACTTT.

This CDR3 is CATSTGSVHTEAFF. As DNA, the CDR3 is TGTGCCACCAGCACTGGGTCGGTACACACTGAAGCTTTCTTT. The chain employs TRBV15 and TRBJ1-1; no clear D. In germline, CDR1 is LNHNV, CDR2 YYDKDF (reference sequence). CDR3 size: 14 residues. Trimming took 4 bases from V and 3 from J, leaving 12 bases between them.